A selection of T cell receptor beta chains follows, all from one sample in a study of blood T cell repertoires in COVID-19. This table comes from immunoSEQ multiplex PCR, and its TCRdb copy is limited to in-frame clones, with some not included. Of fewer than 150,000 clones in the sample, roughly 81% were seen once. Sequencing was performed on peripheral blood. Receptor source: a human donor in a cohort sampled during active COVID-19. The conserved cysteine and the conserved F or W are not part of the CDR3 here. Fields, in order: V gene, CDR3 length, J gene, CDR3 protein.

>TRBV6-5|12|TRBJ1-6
ASTLNRGMAPLH
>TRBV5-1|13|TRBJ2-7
ASKSGDSRVVGQY
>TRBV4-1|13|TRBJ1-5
ASSQGIQGSQPQH
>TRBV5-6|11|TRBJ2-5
ASSFGGQETQY
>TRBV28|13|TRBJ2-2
ASSSPPPNTGELF
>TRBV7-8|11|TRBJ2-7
ASSLGTLLEQY
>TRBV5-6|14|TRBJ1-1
ASSLGTGALNTEAF
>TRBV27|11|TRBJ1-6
ATMAGWGSPLH
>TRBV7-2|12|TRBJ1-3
ASSFTGIGNTIY
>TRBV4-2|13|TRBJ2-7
ASSPAETEPYEQY
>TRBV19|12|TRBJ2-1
ASSIATPGNEQF
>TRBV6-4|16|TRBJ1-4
ASRTSTGFCSLGEKLF
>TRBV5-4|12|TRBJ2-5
ASSPPLGQGTQY
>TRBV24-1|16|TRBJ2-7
ATSDSQYRDRGSYEQY
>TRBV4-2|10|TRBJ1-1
ASSQAGYAAF
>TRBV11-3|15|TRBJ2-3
ASSLPKGREITDTQY
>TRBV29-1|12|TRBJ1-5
SARTASSNQPQH
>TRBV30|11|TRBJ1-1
AWGRRMNTEAF
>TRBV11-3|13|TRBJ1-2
ASTLAPRVVGGYT
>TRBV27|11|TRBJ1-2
ASRPAGAGGYT
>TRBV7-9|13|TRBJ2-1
ASSFVGGGAIEQF
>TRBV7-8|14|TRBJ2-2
ASSIPGLQNTGELF
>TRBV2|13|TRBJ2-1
ASKRDRGDYNEQF
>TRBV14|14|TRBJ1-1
ASSQTGGGWNTEAF
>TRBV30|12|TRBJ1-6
AWSMGTGGRPLH
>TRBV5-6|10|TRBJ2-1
ASSPNYNEQF
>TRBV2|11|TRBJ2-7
ASSNTVSYEQY
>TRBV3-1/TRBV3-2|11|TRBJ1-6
ASHGGANSPLH
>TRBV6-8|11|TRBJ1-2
ASSYSADYGYT
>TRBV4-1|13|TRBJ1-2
ASSPQVDINYGYT
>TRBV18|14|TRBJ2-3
ASSPPGRESTDTQY
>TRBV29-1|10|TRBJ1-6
SVVDGDSPLH
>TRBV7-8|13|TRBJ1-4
ASSFRTVGNEKLF